This TCR beta chain was found in a study of blood T cell repertoires in COVID-19. Sequencing used immunoSEQ multiplex PCR; TCRdb keeps in-frame clones, though not all of them. The sample includes about 370,000 clones, around 87% seen only once; the top ten take less than 1.2%. Trimming cost V 6 bases and J 6 bases, with 6 bases left between them. The CDR3 contains 12 residues. Germline-derived CDR1 and CDR2 are ENHRY and SYGVKD. The material sequenced was PBMCs or T cells enriched from blood (not recorded which). This clonotype was obtained from a young man who had recovered from COVID-19. V usage is TRBV10-3 and J usage is TRBJ1-6; maybe TRBD1 (6 bases). The CDR3 region has the DNA TGTGCCATCAGACAGGGTAATTCACCCCTCCACTTT. It is translated as CAIRQGNSPLHF.